This T cell receptor beta chain was observed in a study of OX40 agonist ivuxolimab in advanced cancers. The study in broad terms: Ivuxolimab, which targeted the costimulatory receptor OX40 (CD134), was an agonistic, fully human IgG2 monoclonal antibody. Of the approximately 54 dose-escalation patients, hepatocellular carcinoma was present in roughly 19, melanoma in around 15, renal cell carcinoma in 9 and head and neck cancer in 9. The dose-escalation cohort was around 84% male with a mean age of about 60 years, ranging from roughly 20 to 80. The point of sequencing TCRbeta in the periphery was to test whether ivuxolimab changed TCR sequence diversity and drove clonal T-cell expansion. Partial responses were achieved by three dose-escalation patients, of whom one had hepatocellular carcinoma and two had cutaneous melanoma. Prior anti-PD-1, anti-PD-L1 or anti-CTLA-4 therapy was permitted, and checkpoint inhibitors had been received by around 40% of dose-escalation patients. Intravenous ivuxolimab was administered to patients every 2 weeks at six dose levels: 0.01, 0.1, 0.3, 1.5, 3 and 10 mg/kg. The paper describes the monotherapy dose-escalation part (N = 52 patients) of the phase I trial of ivuxolimab.

As for this clone: Its antigen has not been determined. It has no much larger one-base neighbor in the sample; base qualities were not kept.

The CDR1 and CDR2 encoded by the germline V gene (reference sequence) are LNHDA and SQIVND. The CDR3 runs 15 residues from the cysteine to the phenylalanine. Solely the CDR3 DNA is kept, with 45 bases framed from the first base. V and J are trimmed by 6 bases and 3 bases, and the gene matches miss 6 bases of the junction. General study outcomes and caveats: Low levels of normalized T-cell clonal expansion were also seen in some nonresponding patients. In the 0.1-3.0 mg/kg groups, partial responders were among the patients with the lowest normalized peripheral clonal expansion, particularly in CD8+ T cells. At doses of 0.1 to 3.0 mg/kg, clonal expansion of both CD4+ and CD8+ blood T cells was observed from baseline to week 6. The antigen specificity of the peripheral T cells that underwent clonal expansion was not determined. After ivuxolimab, expanded clones were on average more numerous among CD8+ T cells than among CD4+ T cells.

Genomic DNA was isolated from the sorted cells so that the TCRbeta CDR3 region could be sequenced. The immunoSEQ Assay was used to sequence the TCRbeta CDR3 regions. The clones in this table, taken by TCRdb from immuneACCESS, are in-frame only. Not every clone is retained; where verified, under half of the shortfall comes from an unresolved V gene, and the cause of the rest is unknown. The sample has about 110,000 clones on record, approximately 90% of them singletons. The ten largest clones add up to approximately 0.5% of the sample. Patients with a history of autoimmune disease or receiving systemic immunosuppression were excluded from the trial. Peripheral blood for TCR sequencing was collected from all dose cohorts at baseline, on cycle 4 day 1, and on cycle 7 day 1. The samples were drawn from a first-in-human, open-label, multicenter phase I dose-escalation trial of ivuxolimab. Adults with locally advanced or metastatic melanoma, renal cell carcinoma, hepatocellular carcinoma or head and neck squamous cell carcinoma were enrolled in the trial. Before TCR sequencing, CD4+ T cells and CD8+ T cells from peripheral blood were sorted into separate populations.

The chain links TRBV19 with TRBJ2-3, with 10 central nucleotides matching TRBD1. The sample was CD4+ or CD8+ T cells sorted from blood, taken in a trial of the OX40 agonist ivuxolimab. The TCR sequence derives from an adult with an advanced solid tumor such as melanoma, head and neck, liver or kidney cancer. CDR3 sequence: CASRGTGEGTDTQYF. The bases are TGTGCCAGTAGGGGGACAGGGGAGGGGACAGATACGCAGTATTTT. The full variable domain, completed from the reference TRBV19 and TRBJ2-3 proteins outside the CDR3, reads DGGITQSPKYLFRKEGQNVTLSCEQNLNHDAMYWYRQDPGQGLRLIYYSQIVNDFQKGDIAEGYSVSREKKESFPLTVTSAQKNPTAFYLCASRGTGEGTDTQYFGPGTRLTVL.